These 26 T cell receptor beta chains originate from one sample sequenced in a study of vaccination effects on CD4 cells after COVID-19. Antigens for these TCRs are unknown. A roughly ten-day culture period preceded the isolation of CD4+ T cells. TCRdb's copy holds only in-frame clones and misses some; the assay was immunoSEQ multiplex PCR. The repertoire holds tens of thousands of clones, with around 67% as singletons. Sequences were derived from CD4+ T cells from PBMCs cultured without peptide, sampled before COVID-19 vaccination. These TCRs come from a human donor who received a COVID-19 vaccine.

The chain joins TRBV28 to TRBJ1-2; D might be TRBD1 (5 bases). Germline V lookup: CDR1 MDHEN, CDR2 SYDVKM. Trimming took off 7 bases at V and 7 bases at J, with 16 bases between the two ends. The CDR3 is 13 residues long. CDR3 nucleotide sequence: TGTGCCAGCACCTTGGGGCAGGGCCTTGGCTACACCTTC. It specifies CASTLGQGLGYTF.

This clone was seen a single time. The V gene is TRBV4-1, the J gene TRBJ1-1, with 9 bases lining up with TRBD1. Germline lookup yields CDR1 MGHRA and CDR2 YSYEKL. The CDR3 runs 18 residues. J lost 2 bases, V lost 0 bases, and 10 bases had no gene match. DNA for the CDR3: TGCGCCAGCAGCCAAGAACCCCCGGGACAGGGCCCTAACACTGAAGCTTTCTTT. Encoded protein: CASSQEPPGQGPNTEAFF.

This chain connects TRBV28 to TRBJ2-1, with D hard to call. CDR3 length equals 14 residues. CDR1 is MDHEN and CDR2 is SYDVKM in the germline V gene. Trimming removed 6 bases at V and 0 bases at J, with 9 bases between. Here the CDR3 DNA reads TGTGCCAGCAGCGCTGGTCCCTCCTACAATGAGCAGTTCTTC. Its protein is CASSAGPSYNEQFF.

The chain links TRBV7-3 to TRBJ2-3, with D perhaps matching TRBD2 (5 bases). CDR1 and CDR2 (germline): SGHTA, FQGTGA. CDR3 length: 12 amino acids. V lost 5 bases and J lost 6, with 9 bases in between. The CDR3 protein is CASSPSGDTQYF. The CDR3 bases are TGTGCCAGCAGCCCCTCGGGGGATACGCAGTATTTT.

This chain joins TRBV6-5 and TRBJ1-2; D not resolved. The CDR3 has 13 amino acids. CDR1 is MNHEY, CDR2 SVGAGI, per germline. The V and J ends lost 7 bases and 0 bases respectively, with 9 bases between them. CDR3 region: CASKRDSNYGYTF. The CDR3 coding sequence is TGTGCCAGCAAGAGGGATTCTAACTATGGCTACACCTTC.

The genes are TRBV5-1 and TRBJ1-6, with a possible D match to TRBD1 (5 bases). Trimming left V 3 bases short and J 10 bases short, with 23 bases between. Germline CDR1 SGHRS, CDR2 YFSETQ. The CDR3 is made up of 17 amino acids. CDR3 nucleotides: TGCGCCAGCAGCTCCAACCTCATGGCCGCCCGGGGGTCACCCCTCCACTTT. The encoded protein is CASSSNLMAARGSPLHF.

CDR3: CASRPDVVGTQYF. The CDR3 region has the DNA TGTGCCAGCAGACCCGACGTTGTTGGGACCCAGTACTTC. V and J are TRBV2 and TRBJ2-5; no clear D gene. Germline CDR1 is SNHLY and CDR2 is FYNNEI. The CDR3 extends over 13 amino acids. Trimming shortened V by 6 bases and J by 7 bases, and 15 bases separated the two germline ends. Looking up the rest from reference TRBV2 and TRBJ2-5 gives the full variable domain: EPEVTQTPSHQVTQMGQEVILRCVPISNHLYFYWYRQILGQKVEFLVSFYNNEISEKSEIFDDQFSVERPDGSNFTLKIRSTKLEDSAMYFCASRPDVVGTQYFGPGTRLLVL.

The chain combines TRBV11-2 with TRBJ2-3, with D unresolved. Germline loops: CDR1 SGHAT, CDR2 FQNNGV. The CDR3 is 15 residues long. V was cut by 3 bases and J by 1 base, with 11 bases left in between. The CDR3 loop reads CASSFLSSGTDTQYF. The CDR3 DNA is TGTGCCAGCAGCTTTTTATCCTCAGGCACAGATACGCAGTATTTT.

The chain joins TRBV25-1 to TRBJ2-4; unclear D gene. The CDR3 has 15 residues. V was shortened by 6 bases and J by 3 bases, with 15 bases between the two germline ends. CDR1 MGHDK and CDR2 SYGVNS come from the germline V gene. The CDR3 DNA is TGTGCCAGCAGCCAGACATTCCAGGACAAAAACATTCAGTACTTC. Protein: CASSQTFQDKNIQYF.

The genes are TRBV2 and TRBJ2-7, with 8 nucleotides matching TRBD1. This CDR3 has 14 amino acids. The germline gives CDR1 SNHLY, CDR2 FYNNEI. With 8 bases clipped from V and 2 bases from J, the junction kept 8 bases outside the gene matches. In DNA, the CDR3 is TGTGCCAGCCTCGGACAGGGTACCCCCTACGAGCAGTACTTC. Encoded protein: CASLGQGTPYEQYF.

This CDR3 is CASSQNRVGDTEAFF. The CDR3 DNA reads TGTGCCAGCAGTCAAAACAGGGTAGGTGACACTGAAGCTTTCTTT. The chain joins TRBV6-5 to TRBJ1-1; maybe TRBD1 (6 bases). The CDR3 contains 15 residues. Trimming removed 5 bases at V and 3 bases at J, with 16 bases between. Germline V gene data show CDR1 as MNHEY and CDR2 as SVGAGI.

The genes are TRBV19 and TRBJ1-2; 8 positions match TRBD1. The V segment lost 5 bases and the J segment 4 bases; nucleotides outside the gene matches: 9. Germline-derived CDR1 and CDR2 are LNHDA and SQIVND (reference sequence). The CDR3 extends over 15 amino acids. The CDR3 spells CASSSSRGPPYGYTF. CDR3 DNA sequence: TGTGCCAGTAGTTCGTCCAGGGGGCCTCCCTATGGCTACACCTTC.

The rearrangement joins TRBV6-1 to TRBJ2-5; tentatively, D is TRBD2 (6 bases). Trimming stripped 2 bases from V and 5 bases from J, with 12 bases between. The germline V gene encodes CDR1 MNHNS and CDR2 SASEGT. This CDR3 has 14 residues. The CDR3 bases are TGTGCCAGCAGTGAACGGGGGTTGCGGGAGACCCAGTACTTC. It encodes CASSERGLRETQYF.

This chain uses TRBV30 with TRBJ2-6; maybe TRBD2 (6 bases). This CDR3 is 20 amino acids long. Germline values: CDR1 GTSNPN, CDR2 SVGIG (reference sequence). V lost 0 bases, J lost 0 bases, and 21 bases lay in between. CDR3: CAWSVLIPGRGSSGANVLTF. The CDR3 region has the DNA TGTGCCTGGAGTGTTTTAATCCCGGGGCGGGGCAGCTCTGGGGCCAACGTCCTGACTTTC.

This chain connects TRBV18 to TRBJ2-7; no definite D call. V lost 3 bases to trimming and J lost 7 bases, with 7 bases between them. Germline V gene data show CDR1 as KGHSH and CDR2 as LQKENI. The CDR3 contains 11 residues. The CDR3: CASSPQKEQYF. The DNA for the CDR3 is TGTGCCAGCTCACCGCAAAAAGAGCAGTACTTC.

The chain combines TRBV19 with TRBJ1-2, with a weak D call TRBD1 (6 bases). Trimming cost V 3 bases and J 4 bases, with 18 bases left between them. The CDR3 is made up of 16 amino acids. Germline V gives CDR1 LNHDA, CDR2 SQIVND (reference sequence). This chain's CDR3 is CASSIGSQGHSYGYTF. The CDR3 region has the DNA TGTGCCAGTAGTATTGGGTCCCAGGGGCATAGCTATGGCTACACCTTC. Supplemented by reference TRBV19 and TRBJ1-2, the full variable domain reads DGGITQSPKYLFRKEGQNVTLSCEQNLNHDAMYWYRQDPGQGLRLIYYSQIVNDFQKGDIAEGYSVSREKKESFPLTVTSAQKNPTAFYLCASSIGSQGHSYGYTFGSGTRLTVV.

This chain connects TRBV18 to TRBJ1-5; a weak D match, TRBD1 (5 bases). The V gene lost 0 bases and the J gene lost 0 bases, with 21 bases spanning the gap. Per the germline V gene, CDR1 is KGHSH and CDR2 is LQKENI. The CDR3 has 20 residues. In DNA, the CDR3 is TGTGCCAGCTCACCACCGTTCGGACGGACAAATACTAATAGCAATCAGCCCCAGCATTTT. This codes for CASSPPFGRTNTNSNQPQHF. The full variable domain, in which reference TRBV18 and TRBJ1-5 provide the parts outside the CDR3, is NAGVMQNPRHLVRRRGQEARLRCSPMKGHSHVYWYRQLPEEGLKFMVYLQKENIIDESGMPKERFSAEFPKEGPSILRIQQVVRGDSAAYFCASSPPFGRTNTNSNQPQHFGDGTRLSIL.

V gene TRBV2 combines with J gene TRBJ1-2; D remains unclear. Trimming pared 4 bases from V and 3 bases from J, leaving 6 bases between. Germline CDR1 reads SNHLY; CDR2 reads FYNNEI. The CDR3 length is 12 residues. Written as DNA, the CDR3 is TGTGCCAGCAGTGTCCGGGACTATGGCTACACCTTC. Residues: CASSVRDYGYTF.

The chain couples TRBV13 to TRBJ2-7; D is perhaps TRBD1 (6 bases). The CDR3 runs to 14 residues. Trimming shortened V by 6 bases and J by 4 bases, and 16 bases separated the two germline ends. Germline-derived CDR1 and CDR2 are PRHDT and FYEKMQ (reference sequence). DNA for the CDR3: TGTGCCAGCAGAGCAGAGATAAGGGGGTACGAGCAGTACTTC. Translated, it gives CASRAEIRGYEQYF.

This clone was found a few times. The rearrangement uses TRBV11-2 and TRBJ1-1, with 7 bases lining up with TRBD1. This CDR3 is 17 amino acids long. V was clipped by 4 bases and J by 1 base; unmatched bases: 12. The V gene's germline CDR1 is SGHAT and CDR2 FQNNGV. The CDR3 DNA reads TGTGCCAGCAGCTCGAGGATCTACAGGGGCGCGAACACTGAAGCTTTCTTT. Translation gives CASSSRIYRGANTEAFF. The entire variable domain, with the rest obtained from reference TRBV11-2 and TRBJ1-1, is as follows: EAGVAQSPRYKIIEKRQSVAFWCNPISGHATLYWYQQILGQGPKLLIQFQNNGVVDDSQLPKDRFSAERLKGVDSTLKIQPAKLEDSAVYLCASSSRIYRGANTEAFFGQGTRLTVV.

This clone was seen once. The junction departs from germline at one end; a sequencing error may be responsible. The sample contains more than one DNA sequence encoding this CDR3. The chain combines TRBV15 with TRBJ2-2, with TRBD1 matching over 12 bases. There are 16 residues in the CDR3. Germline CDR1 reads LNHNV; CDR2 reads YYDKDF (reference sequence). Here the CDR3 reads CATSGGQGANAGELFF. The DNA for the CDR3 is TGTGCCACCAGTGGGGGACAGGGGGCGAACGCCGGGGAGTTGTTTTTT.

The chain joins TRBV7-2 to TRBJ2-7; 11 nucleotides agree with TRBD1. The CDR3 spans 15 residues. The V gene's germline CDR1 is SGHTA and CDR2 FQGNSA. With V trimmed by 1 base and J by 4 bases, 3 bases remained unmatched. The CDR3 region is CASSLVRDRGYEQYF. The CDR3 DNA reads as TGTGCCAGCAGCTTAGTAAGGGACAGGGGGTACGAGCAGTACTTC.

The genes are TRBV7-2 and TRBJ1-3; TRBD1 might be the D (5 bases). Between the trimmed V and J ends, which lost 4 bases and 0 bases, there was a span of 19 bases. There are 18 residues in the CDR3. Germline CDR1 SGHTA, CDR2 FQGNSA. CDR3 sequence (DNA): TGTGCCAGCAGCTCGGCAGGGCGAGGGATGATCTCTGGAAACACCATATATTTT. It specifies CASSSAGRGMISGNTIYF.

This clone showed up just once. The gene calls are TRBV2 and TRBJ1-6, with 7 bases that match TRBD1. CDR1 is SNHLY, CDR2 FYNNEI, per germline. The CDR3 is 15 amino acids. Germline trimming cut 4 bases from V and 6 bases from J; bases unmatched to any gene: 6. The CDR3 sequence is CASSVRTGLNSPLHF. The CDR3 DNA reads TGTGCCAGCAGTGTACGGACAGGCCTTAATTCACCCCTCCACTTT. Complete variable domain (other parts from reference TRBV2 and TRBJ1-6): EPEVTQTPSHQVTQMGQEVILRCVPISNHLYFYWYRQILGQKVEFLVSFYNNEISEKSEIFDDQFSVERPDGSNFTLKIRSTKLEDSAMYFCASSVRTGLNSPLHFGNGTRLTVT.

This clone is deemed medium-sized. J is TRBJ2-7 and V is TRBV3-1 (or the pseudogene TRBV3-2); D not resolved. The CDR3 is 12 amino acids. The germline V gene encodes CDR1 LGHDT and CDR2 YNNKEL (reference sequence). Between the trimmed V and J ends, which lost 2 bases and 7 bases, there was a span of 9 bases. CDR3 bases: TGTGCCAGCAGCCAACTCGGTTGGGAGCAGTACTTC. Protein product: CASSQLGWEQYF.

The chain links TRBV4-1 to TRBJ1-1; the D is unclear. V was pared by 0 bases and J by 9 bases, with 11 bases between. The CDR3 contains 13 residues. Looked up from germline, CDR1 is MGHRA and CDR2 is YSYEKL. CDR3 DNA sequence: TGCGCCAGCAGCCAAGATCAGGCGGAGAAAGCTTTCTTT. Translated, it gives CASSQDQAEKAFF.